Following are 18 T cell receptor beta chains from one sample sequenced in a study of shared clonotypes between healthy human individuals. The assay was immunoSEQ multiplex PCR, and TCRdb's table has in-frame clones only and misses some. The repertoire holds around 2.3 million clones, with roughly 95% as singletons. What was sequenced was naive CD4+ T cells sorted from blood. As for subset: CD45RA+ positively selected. These TCRs come from a man aged 18 to 30 in good health.

In DNA form, the CDR3 reads TGTGCCAGCAGTACGTGGTTCTCTGGGGCCAACGTCCTGACTTTC. It encodes CASSTWFSGANVLTF. The V call is TRBV6-5, the J call TRBJ2-6; the D is unclear. CDR1 is MNHEY, CDR2 SVGAGI, per germline. V shed 5 bases and J shed 0 bases, with 8 bases lying between them. The CDR3 loop spans 15 amino acids.

The V call is TRBV5-4, the J call TRBJ2-1; D remains unclear. The CDR3 loop spans 11 amino acids. The germline V gene encodes CDR1 SGHNT and CDR2 YYREEE (reference sequence). Trimming shortened V by 3 bases and J by 4 bases, and 2 bases separated the two germline ends. CDR3 amino acids: CASSWYNEQFF. CDR3 DNA: TGTGCCAGCAGCTGGTACAATGAGCAGTTCTTC.

The rearrangement links TRBV4-1 to TRBJ1-1; a possible D gene is TRBD1 (6 bases). Germline values: CDR1 MGHRA, CDR2 YSYEKL. Deletions cut 4 bases from V and 0 bases from J, with 12 bases between. This CDR3 contains 15 residues. As DNA, the CDR3 is TGCGCCAGCAGCCGGGGGGGGCTTCTGAACACTGAAGCTTTCTTT. As protein: CASSRGGLLNTEAFF.

The chain has TRBV10-3 and TRBJ2-1; 11 nucleotides line up with TRBD2. From germline, CDR1 is ENHRY and CDR2 SYGVKD. The CDR3 is made up of 15 amino acids. V lost 2 bases and J lost 4; bases outside the gene matches: 1. As DNA, the CDR3 is TGTGCCATCAGTGAGGTAGCGGGAGGGTACAATGAGCAGTTCTTC. The encoded protein is CAISEVAGGYNEQFF.

This clone was picked up one time. The V and J genes are TRBV7-9 and TRBJ1-1; D not resolved. Germline V gene sequence: CDR1 SEHNR, CDR2 FQNEAQ (reference sequence). The CDR3 is made up of 13 amino acids. V lost 5 bases to trimming and J lost 3 bases, with 10 bases between them. The CDR3 coding sequence is TGTGCCAGCAGCCTCAGATGGGACACTGAAGCTTTCTTT. It is translated as CASSLRWDTEAFF. The full variable domain, its missing parts supplied by reference TRBV7-9 and TRBJ1-1, is DTGVSQNPRHKITKRGQNVTFRCDPISEHNRLYWYRQTLGQGPEFLTYFQNEAQLEKSRLLSDRFSAERPKGSFSTLEIQRTEQGDSAMYLCASSLRWDTEAFFGQGTRLTVV.

The chain links TRBV27 to TRBJ2-7; no firm D call. The V gene lost 5 bases and the J gene lost 11 bases, with 16 bases spanning the gap. The germline CDR1 and CDR2 sequences are MNHEY and SMNVEV (reference sequence). The CDR3 extends over 12 amino acids. The CDR3 DNA reads TGTGCCAGCAGTCAACCGGGCCCTCTGGAGTACTTC. Protein: CASSQPGPLEYF.

The rearrangement uses TRBV30 and TRBJ2-7, with a weak D call TRBD2 (5 bases). The CDR3 loop spans 17 amino acids. Trimming stripped 8 bases from V and 2 bases from J, with 28 bases between. Germline values: CDR1 GTSNPN, CDR2 SVGIG (reference sequence). CDR3 in DNA: TGTGCCCGCCTCAAGTCGGACTCCGGGTCAACAACCTACGAGCAGTACTTC. Protein product: CARLKSDSGSTTYEQYF.

The rearrangement uses TRBV9 and TRBJ2-7; D ambiguous. This CDR3 has 13 amino acids. V was cut by 4 bases and J by 5 bases, with 13 bases left in between. The germline V gene has CDR1 SGDLS and CDR2 YYNGEE. The CDR3 is CASSSRSDDEQYF. The CDR3 coding sequence is TGTGCCAGCAGCTCGCGGTCCGACGACGAGCAGTACTTC.

The gene calls are TRBV6-1 and TRBJ1-3; possible D gene TRBD1, 6 bases. V was shortened by 8 bases and J by 4 bases, with 12 bases between the two germline ends. The CDR3 runs 13 residues. Per the germline V gene, CDR1 is MNHNS and CDR2 is SASEGT. CDR3 nucleotide sequence: TGTGCCAGCCCGGGGGGCGTCGGAAACACCATATATTTT. This gives the protein CASPGGVGNTIYF.

The rearrangement links TRBV5-1 to TRBJ2-5; D gene unclear. The length of the CDR3 is 14 residues. Per germline, CDR1 SGHRS and CDR2 YFSETQ. V shed 4 bases and J shed 3 bases, with 13 bases lying between them. DNA for the CDR3: TGCGCCAGCAGCATACTACAGAGAGAAGAGACCCAGTACTTC. Its protein product is CASSILQREETQYF. Together with reference TRBV5-1 and TRBJ2-5, the CDR3 gives the full variable domain: KAGVTQTPRYLIKTRGQQVTLSCSPISGHRSVSWYQQTPGQGLQFLFEYFSETQRNKGNFPGRFSGRQFSNSRSEMNVSTLELGDSALYLCASSILQREETQYFGPGTRLLVL.

This chain joins TRBV2 and TRBJ2-7; D perhaps matches TRBD2 (6 bases). The CDR3 contains 15 residues. V shed 5 bases and J shed 0 bases, with 14 bases lying between them. CDR1 SNHLY and CDR2 FYNNEI come from the germline V gene. CDR3 region: CASSLGLANSYEQYF. CDR3 nucleotide sequence: TGTGCCAGCAGTCTAGGGCTAGCGAACTCCTACGAGCAGTACTTC.

As regards this clone: Different DNA sequences within this sample yield the same CDR3. V gene TRBV30 combines with J gene TRBJ1-3; D is unclear. Per germline, CDR1 GTSNPN and CDR2 SVGIG (reference sequence). The V and J ends lost 1 base and 0 bases respectively, with 7 bases between them. The CDR3 is 14 residues long. The CDR3 DNA sequence: TGTGCCTGGAGTGCCGGGGACTCTGGAAACACCATATATTTT. It yields the protein CAWSAGDSGNTIYF.

The chain combines TRBV6-1 with TRBJ1-5, with TRBD1 identical over 11 bases. Germline lookup yields CDR1 MNHNS and CDR2 SASEGT. The J segment lost 5 bases and the V segment lost 6 bases, leaving 3 bases of the junction unmatched. The CDR3 totals 14 residues. The CDR3 DNA is TGTGCCAGCAGAGGACAGGGGGCATATCAGCCCCAGCATTTT. Protein product: CASRGQGAYQPQHF.

This rearrangement joins TRBV25-1 to TRBJ2-1, with 14 nucleotides matching TRBD2. The trim removed 4 bases at V and 5 bases at J, leaving 4 bases unmatched. This CDR3 spans 16 amino acids. The germline gives CDR1 MGHDK, CDR2 SYGVNS. This chain's CDR3 is CASSGGTSGSNNEQFF. CDR3 DNA sequence: TGTGCCAGCAGTGGGGGGACTAGCGGGAGTAACAATGAGCAGTTCTTC.

The genes are TRBV28 and TRBJ1-5, with no clear D. CDR1 MDHEN and CDR2 SYDVKM come from the germline V gene. Trimming cost V 11 bases and J 5 bases, with 13 bases left between them. The CDR3 consists of 12 residues. For the CDR3, the DNA is TGTGCCCTTAGCTCGGTTTATCAGCCCCAGCATTTT. This gives the protein CALSSVYQPQHF.

This sequence joins TRBV7-3 and TRBJ2-7; D is undetermined. The CDR3 is 15 residues long. CDR1 is SGHTA, CDR2 FQGTGA, per germline. With 1 base removed from V and 0 bases from J, the gap between germline ends came to 10 bases. The CDR3 nucleotides read TGTGCCAGCAGCTTAAGTTTCGCAACCTCCTACGAGCAGTACTTC. This encodes CASSLSFATSYEQYF.

The genes are TRBV14 and TRBJ2-7; D not resolved. The CDR3 contains 13 residues. V lost 1 base to trimming and J lost 3 bases, with 7 bases between them. CDR1 is SGHDN, CDR2 FVKESK, per germline. The DNA for the CDR3 is TGTGCCAGCAGCCAAGTATTGTACTACGAGCAGTACTTC. Translation gives CASSQVLYYEQYF.

CDR3 residues: CASSLSGQLHTEAFF. As DNA, the CDR3 is TGTGCCAGCAGTTTATCGGGACAGCTTCACACTGAAGCTTTCTTT. The V gene is TRBV27, the J gene TRBJ1-1; 7 bases align to TRBD1. Losses at the gene ends were 0 bases for V and 3 bases for J; bases not matched to a gene: 4. CDR3 length equals 15 residues. CDR1 and CDR2 from the germline V gene are MNHEY and SMNVEV (reference sequence).